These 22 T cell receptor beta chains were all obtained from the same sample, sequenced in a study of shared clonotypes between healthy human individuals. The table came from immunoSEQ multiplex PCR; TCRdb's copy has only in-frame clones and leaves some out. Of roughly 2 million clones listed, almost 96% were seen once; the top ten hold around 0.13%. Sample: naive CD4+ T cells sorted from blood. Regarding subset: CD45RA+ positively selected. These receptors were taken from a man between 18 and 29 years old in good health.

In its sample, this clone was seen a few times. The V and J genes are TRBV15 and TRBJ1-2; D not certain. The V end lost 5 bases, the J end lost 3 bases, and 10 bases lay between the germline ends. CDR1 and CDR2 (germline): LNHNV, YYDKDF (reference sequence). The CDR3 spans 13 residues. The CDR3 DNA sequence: TGTGCCACCAGCCGAGGGATTGACTATGGCTACACCTTC. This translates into CATSRGIDYGYTF. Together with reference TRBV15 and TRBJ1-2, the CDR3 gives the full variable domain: DAMVIQNPRYQVTQFGKPVTLSCSQTLNHNVMYWYQQKSSQAPKLLFHYYDKDFNNEADTPDNFQSRRPNTSFCFLDIRSPGLGDTAMYLCATSRGIDYGYTFGSGTRLTVV.

Written as DNA, the CDR3 is TGTGCCAGCAGTGAACAGGGACAGGGAACCTATGGCTACACCTTC. It specifies CASSEQGQGTYGYTF. The rearrangement uses TRBV2 and TRBJ1-2; TRBD1 matches 9 bases. Germline CDR1 and CDR2: SNHLY and FYNNEI. V shed 2 bases and J 4 bases; nucleotides not matched to a gene: 5. The CDR3 is made up of 15 amino acids.

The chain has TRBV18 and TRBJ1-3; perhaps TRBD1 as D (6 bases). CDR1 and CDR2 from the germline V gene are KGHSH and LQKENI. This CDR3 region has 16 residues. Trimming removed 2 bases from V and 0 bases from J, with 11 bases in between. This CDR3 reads CASSPVQGNSGNTIYF. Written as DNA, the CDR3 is TGTGCCAGCTCACCAGTCCAGGGGAACTCTGGAAACACCATATATTTT.

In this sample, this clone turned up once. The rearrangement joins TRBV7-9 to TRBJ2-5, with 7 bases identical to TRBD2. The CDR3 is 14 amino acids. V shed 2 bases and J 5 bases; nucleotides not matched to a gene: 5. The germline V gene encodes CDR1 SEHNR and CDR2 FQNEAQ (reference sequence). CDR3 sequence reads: CASSLSAGVETQYF. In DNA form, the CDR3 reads TGTGCCAGCAGCTTATCGGCGGGAGTCGAGACCCAGTACTTC.

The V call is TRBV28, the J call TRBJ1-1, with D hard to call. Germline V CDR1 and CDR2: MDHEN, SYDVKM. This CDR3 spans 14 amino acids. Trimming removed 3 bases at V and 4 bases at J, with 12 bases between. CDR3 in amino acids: CASSFQRVSTEAFF. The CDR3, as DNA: TGTGCCAGCAGTTTCCAGCGGGTTAGCACTGAAGCTTTCTTT.

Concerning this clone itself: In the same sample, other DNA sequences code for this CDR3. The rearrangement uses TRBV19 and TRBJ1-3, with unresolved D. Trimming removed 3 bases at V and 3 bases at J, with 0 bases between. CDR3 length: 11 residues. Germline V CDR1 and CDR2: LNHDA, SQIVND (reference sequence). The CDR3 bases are TGTGCCAGTAGTATTGGAAACACCATATATTTT. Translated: CASSIGNTIYF.

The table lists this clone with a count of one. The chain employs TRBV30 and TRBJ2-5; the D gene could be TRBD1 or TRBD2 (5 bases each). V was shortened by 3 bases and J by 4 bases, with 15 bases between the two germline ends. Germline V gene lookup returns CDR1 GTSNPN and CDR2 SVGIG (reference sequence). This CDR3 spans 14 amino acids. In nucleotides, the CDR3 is TGTGCCTGGAGCCGGGGCGGTTCGGGAGAGACCCAGTACTTC. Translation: CAWSRGGSGETQYF.

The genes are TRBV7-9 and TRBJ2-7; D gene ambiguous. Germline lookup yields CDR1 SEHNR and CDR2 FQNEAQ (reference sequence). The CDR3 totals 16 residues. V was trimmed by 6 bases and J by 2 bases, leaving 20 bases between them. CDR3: CASRPDGASRTYEQYF. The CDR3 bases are TGTGCCAGCAGACCAGACGGAGCGAGTAGGACCTACGAGCAGTACTTC.

The CDR3 here is CASSEYRQGRETQYF. In nucleotides, the CDR3 is TGTGCCAGCAGTGAATACCGTCAGGGGAGGGAGACCCAGTACTTC. This chain links TRBV25-1 with TRBJ2-5; possibly TRBD1 or TRBD2 for D (6 bases each). Trimming cost V 0 bases and J 5 bases, with 13 bases left between them. Looked up from germline, CDR1 is MGHDK and CDR2 is SYGVNS. The CDR3 runs to 15 residues. Using reference TRBV25-1 and TRBJ2-5 for the parts outside the CDR3, the full variable domain is EADIYQTPRYLVIGTGKKITLECSQTMGHDKMYWYQQDPGMELHLIHYSYGVNSTEKGDLSSESTVSRIRTEHFPLTLESARPSHTSQYLCASSEYRQGRETQYFGPGTRLLVL.

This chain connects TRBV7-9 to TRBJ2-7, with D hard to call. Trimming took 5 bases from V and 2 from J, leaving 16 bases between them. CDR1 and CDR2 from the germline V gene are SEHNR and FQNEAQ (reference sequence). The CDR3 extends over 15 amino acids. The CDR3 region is CASSPDTQPTYEQYF. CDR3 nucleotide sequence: TGTGCCAGCAGCCCCGACACCCAGCCTACCTACGAGCAGTACTTC.

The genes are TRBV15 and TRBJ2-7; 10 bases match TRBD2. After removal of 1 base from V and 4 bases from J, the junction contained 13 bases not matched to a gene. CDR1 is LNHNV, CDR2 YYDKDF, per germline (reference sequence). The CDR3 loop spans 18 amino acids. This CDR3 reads CATSRAGPSGRAGYEQYF. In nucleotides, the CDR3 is TGTGCCACCAGCAGAGCTGGACCGAGCGGGAGGGCCGGGTACGAGCAGTACTTC.

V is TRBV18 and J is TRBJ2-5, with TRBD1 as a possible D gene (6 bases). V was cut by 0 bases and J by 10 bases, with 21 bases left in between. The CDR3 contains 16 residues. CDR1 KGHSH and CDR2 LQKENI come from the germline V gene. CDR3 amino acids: CASSPPWTAREDSQYF. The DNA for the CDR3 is TGTGCCAGCTCACCACCGTGGACAGCAAGAGAGGATAGCCAGTACTTC.

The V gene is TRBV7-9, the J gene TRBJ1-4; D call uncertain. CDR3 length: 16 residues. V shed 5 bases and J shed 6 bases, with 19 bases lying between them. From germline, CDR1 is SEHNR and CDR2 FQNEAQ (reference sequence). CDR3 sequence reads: CASSRASPFGDEKLFF. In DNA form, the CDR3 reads TGTGCCAGCAGCAGAGCTAGCCCCTTCGGGGATGAAAAACTGTTTTTT.

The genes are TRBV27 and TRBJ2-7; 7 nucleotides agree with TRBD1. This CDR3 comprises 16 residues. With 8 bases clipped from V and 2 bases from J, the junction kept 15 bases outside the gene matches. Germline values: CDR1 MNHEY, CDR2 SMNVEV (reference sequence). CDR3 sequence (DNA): TGTGCCAGCCCCCCGGACAGGCCTTACTTAACCTACGAGCAGTACTTC. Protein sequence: CASPPDRPYLTYEQYF.

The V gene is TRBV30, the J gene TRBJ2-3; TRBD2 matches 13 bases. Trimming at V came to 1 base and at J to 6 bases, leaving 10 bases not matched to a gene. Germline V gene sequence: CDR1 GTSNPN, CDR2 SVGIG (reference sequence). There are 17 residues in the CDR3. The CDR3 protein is CAWSGGGTSGMGDTQYF. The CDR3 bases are TGTGCCTGGAGTGGGGGCGGGACTAGCGGGATGGGGGATACGCAGTATTTT.

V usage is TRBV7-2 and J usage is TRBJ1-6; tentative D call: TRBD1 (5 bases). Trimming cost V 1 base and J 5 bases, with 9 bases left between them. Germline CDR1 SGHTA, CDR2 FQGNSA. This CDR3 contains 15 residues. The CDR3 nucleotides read TGTGCCAGCAGCTTAGAGACAGCCAATAATTCACCCCTCCACTTT. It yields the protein CASSLETANNSPLHF.

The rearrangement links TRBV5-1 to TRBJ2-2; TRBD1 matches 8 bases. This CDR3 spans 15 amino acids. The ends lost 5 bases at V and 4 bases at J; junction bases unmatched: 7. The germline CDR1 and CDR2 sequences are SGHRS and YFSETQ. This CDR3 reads CASSSGGLGTGELFF. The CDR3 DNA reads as TGCGCCAGCAGTTCAGGGGGCTTGGGCACCGGGGAGCTGTTTTTT.

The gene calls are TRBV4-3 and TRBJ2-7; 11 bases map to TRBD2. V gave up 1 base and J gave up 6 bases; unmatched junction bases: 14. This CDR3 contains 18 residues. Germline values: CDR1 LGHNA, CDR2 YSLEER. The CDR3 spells CASSQGLLAGGQGGEQYF. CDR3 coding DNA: TGCGCCAGCAGCCAAGGCCTCCTAGCGGGAGGTCAGGGGGGCGAGCAGTACTTC.

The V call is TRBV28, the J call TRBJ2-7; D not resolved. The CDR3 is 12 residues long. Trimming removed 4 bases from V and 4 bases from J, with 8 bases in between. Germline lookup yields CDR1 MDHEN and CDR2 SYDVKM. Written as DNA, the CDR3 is TGTGCCAGCAGTTCCGGAGTTTACGAGCAGTACTTC. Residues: CASSSGVYEQYF. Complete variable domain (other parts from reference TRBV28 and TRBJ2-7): DVKVTQSSRYLVKRTGEKVFLECVQDMDHENMFWYRQDPGLGLRLIYFSYDVKMKEKGDIPEGYSVSREKKERFSLILESASTNQTSMYLCASSSGVYEQYFGPGTRLTVT.

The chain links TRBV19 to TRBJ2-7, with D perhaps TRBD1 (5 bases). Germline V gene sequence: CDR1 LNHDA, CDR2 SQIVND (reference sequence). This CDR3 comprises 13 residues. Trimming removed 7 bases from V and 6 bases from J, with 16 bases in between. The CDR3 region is CASIGRVGSEQYF. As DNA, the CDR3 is TGTGCCAGTATCGGCAGGGTCGGAAGCGAGCAGTACTTC.

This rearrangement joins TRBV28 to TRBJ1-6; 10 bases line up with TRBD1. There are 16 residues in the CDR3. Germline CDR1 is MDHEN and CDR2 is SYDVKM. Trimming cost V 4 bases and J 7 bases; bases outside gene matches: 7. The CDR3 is CASSYRTGGNNSPLHF. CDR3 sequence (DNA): TGTGCCAGCAGTTACCGGACAGGGGGGAACAATTCACCCCTCCACTTT.

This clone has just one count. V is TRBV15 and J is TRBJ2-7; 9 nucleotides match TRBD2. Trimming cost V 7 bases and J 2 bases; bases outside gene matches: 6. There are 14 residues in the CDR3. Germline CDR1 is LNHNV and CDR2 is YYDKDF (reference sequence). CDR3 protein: CATTQAGGPYEQYF. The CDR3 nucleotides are TGTGCCACCACCCAAGCGGGAGGTCCCTACGAGCAGTACTTC.